The TCR beta chain under discussion was sequenced for a study of T cells after yellow fever vaccination (dated by TCRdb to the late 2010s). As for the study more broadly: The SMART-Seq v4 Ultra Low Input RNA kit was used to prepare libraries from fractions with low cell numbers. To follow T-cell clones before and after primary and booster YFV17D yellow fever vaccination, bulk TCR alpha and beta repertoires were sequenced over time. Two healthy male donors made up the cohort, one aged 18 to 30 years and the other aged 30 to 40 years. Blood was drawn at multiple timepoints before and after primary and secondary immunization, with bulk PBMC replicates and cell subsets isolated.

The treatment or condition label, as the study defines it: live attenuated yellow fever vaccine strain. PBMCs were isolated from peripheral blood using a standard Ficoll-Paque protocol. Dynabeads CD4 and CD8 positive selection kits were used to isolate the CD4 and CD8 T-cell fractions. TriZol was used to extract RNA from bulk PBMCs, from CD4 and CD8 fractions, and from dextramer-positive and dextramer-negative fractions. The CDR3 contains 14 residues, cysteine and phenylalanine counted. This entry keeps only the CDR3 DNA: 42 bases, framed from base 1. The V end gives up 5 bases and the J end 1 base, leaving 4 bases in the junction not matched to a gene. CDR1 KGHSH and CDR2 LQKENI are derived from the germline V gene. In this sample, this clonotype turned up many times. Its antigen is unknown. The input lacks base qualities; no much larger clone sits a single base away. What the research found in general, with its limitations: The secondary T-cell response was found to be weaker but faster than the primary response, with a peak reached on day 5 rather than on day 15. After the booster, most of the clones that had expanded following primary vaccination were detected again (roughly 96% of CD4 and around 90% of CD8), which suggests that memory was broadly maintained. A small fraction of clonotypes showed up in both the CD4 and CD8 compartments, probably as a result of convergent recombination. Computational filtering was needed because FACS-sorted repertoires could contain abundant contaminating clonotypes from the bulk population. Only two donors were included in the study, so the extent to which the findings can be generalized is limited.

TCRdb lists the instrument as Illumina NovaSeq 6000. TCR cDNA was synthesized by 5'RACE template switching, which introduced a universal primer site and unique molecular identifiers. Priming of cDNA synthesis was performed from both the TCR alpha and TCR beta constant segments. Libraries were amplified in two PCR steps, with sample barcodes and sequencing adapters added in the second step. Libraries were sequenced on Illumina HiSeq 2500 (2x100 bp) or NovaSeq (2x150 bp). Turning to the authors' computational methods: Demultiplexing of reads and collapsing into UMI consensus sequences were performed with MIGEC, and V(D)J alignment was carried out with MiXCR. Vaccine-responding clonotypes were identified with edgeR using replicate PBMC samples, with FDR below 0.01 and a log2 fold change above 5 up to day 15 being required. CD4 or CD8 identity was assigned to each bulk clonotype according to whether the clonotype was present at higher abundance in the sequenced CD4 repertoire or the sequenced CD8 repertoire. TCRdb reanalyzed the raw reads on its own, using fastp at Q25 for trimming and MiXCR for clone calling, and kept in-frame beta chains. For every CDR3 protein sequence, its rows merge into one entry that carries the most common genes and DNA. The V and J calls here are based on TCRdb, not the publication. This sample lists around 320,000 distinct CDR3 sequences; around 10% were detected once. The ten largest make up over 3% of the sample.

The material was CD4+ T cells sorted from PBMCs, obtained 45 days after the yellow fever booster vaccination. This sequence originates from a man aged 18 to 30 who received the YFV17D yellow fever vaccine. The chain uses TRBV18 and TRBJ2-5, and 7 bases in between align with TRBD1. The CDR3 has the sequence CASSNGTAQETQYF. The nucleotide sequence is TGTGCCAGCTCAAACGGGACAGCCCAAGAGACCCAGTACTTC.